The rows below give T cell receptor beta chains drawn from one sample of a study of blood T cell repertoires in COVID-19. Sequencing used immunoSEQ multiplex PCR; TCRdb keeps in-frame clones, though not all of them. Of about 130,000 clones listed, about 89% are singletons. Sequencing was done on a sample of peripheral blood. All receptors come from a man between 60 and 70 years old with COVID-19, enrolled during active disease. Both conserved end residues are part of each CDR3. The D gene is left open where the match is weak. Clone sizes are given selectively: once, few, many, or a class where the clone is expanded.

TRBJ2-6,NA,TRBV10-3,NA,TGTGCCATCAGTGCGGCAGGGCTAACTGGGGCCAACGTCCTGACTTTC,CAISAAGLTGANVLTF
TRBJ1-1,NA,TRBV9,once,TGTGCCAGCGGGGCGAACACTGAAGCTTTCTTT,CASGANTEAFF
TRBJ1-1,NA,TRBV5-6,NA,TGTGCCAGCAGCTTGGCGGAGGGGAACACTGAAGCTTTCTTT,CASSLAEGNTEAFF
TRBJ2-2,NA,TRBV11-3,NA,TGTGCCAGTCGCAGGGGTCAGAACACCGGGGAGCTGTTTTTT,CASRRGQNTGELFF
TRBJ2-7,TRBD1,TRBV6-1,few,TGTGCCAGCAATAGCCCTGGACAGGGCTCCTACGAGCAGTACTTC,CASNSPGQGSYEQYF
TRBJ2-7,TRBD1,TRBV7-3,once,TGTGCCAGCAGCCCCGGACAGGGGCCTTTCTACGAGCAGTACTTC,CASSPGQGPFYEQYF
TRBJ1-1,NA,TRBV7-2,NA,TGTGCCAGCAGCCTGGACAAGATTTTCACTGAAGCTTTCTTT,CASSLDKIFTEAFF
TRBJ1-1,NA,TRBV27,few,TGTGCCAGCAGTTTACAGGGAAGAAAAGCTTTCTTT,CASSLQGRKAFF
TRBJ2-1,NA,TRBV5-1,NA,TGCGCCAGCAGCTTGGCTCCAGGGTTCAATGAGCAGTTCTTC,CASSLAPGFNEQFF
TRBJ2-3,NA,TRBV5-1,NA,TGCGCCAGCAGCCACCAAACTAGCACAGATACGCAGTATTTT,CASSHQTSTDTQYF
TRBJ1-1,TRBD1,TRBV5-8,NA,TGTGCCAGCAACCTGGGGGACAGAGGACTGAACACTGAAGCTTTCTTT,CASNLGDRGLNTEAFF
TRBJ1-2,NA,TRBV2,NA,TGTGCCAGCAGGGGGCCAGAAAACTATGGCTACACCTTC,CASRGPENYGYTF
TRBJ1-1,NA,TRBV5-6,NA,TGTGCCAGCAGCTTGGTACTGGTGAACACTGAAGCTTTCTTT,CASSLVLVNTEAFF
TRBJ1-1,TRBD1,TRBV11-1,once,TGTGCCAGCAGCTTACAGACAGGGGGGGTAACTGAAGCTTTCTTT,CASSLQTGGVTEAFF
TRBJ1-3,TRBD1,TRBV5-6,NA,TGTGCCAGCATCAGAAGAGGGACAGGGGGAAACACCATATATTTT,CASIRRGTGGNTIYF
TRBJ1-5,NA,TRBV5-6,NA,TGTGCCAGCAGCCCCTACGGGGGGAATCAGCCCCAGCATTTT,CASSPYGGNQPQHF
TRBJ2-7,TRBD1,TRBV6-5,NA,TGTGCCAGCAGTCACCCCGGACAGGGCGGAAACGAGCAGTACTTC,CASSHPGQGGNEQYF
TRBJ1-1,NA,TRBV5-8,NA,TGTGCCAGCAGCTTGTTGCCCCCGGGTCCTGAAGCTTTCTTT,CASSLLPPGPEAFF
TRBJ2-3,TRBD2,TRBV11-3,NA,TGTGCCAGCAGCGTTACTAGCGGGGCCACAGATACGCAGTATTTT,CASSVTSGATDTQYF
TRBJ1-4,TRBD1,TRBV10-1,NA,TGCGCCAGCAGCCCCGGGACAGGGAAAGAAAAACTGTTTTTT,CASSPGTGKEKLFF
TRBJ2-3,NA,TRBV6-5,NA,TGTGCCAGCAGCCGAATAGGGGGTGGAGATACGCAGTATTTT,CASSRIGGGDTQYF
TRBJ2-5,NA,TRBV5-6,NA,TGTGCCAGCAGCCTAGGCGGGGGCGCGGAGACCCAGTACTTC,CASSLGGGAETQYF
TRBJ1-5,NA,TRBV18,NA,TGTGCCAGCTCCCAACAAGACCCACGGGGGGCCATCGGCAATCAGCCCCAGCATTTT,CASSQQDPRGAIGNQPQHF
TRBJ2-1,TRBD1,TRBV6-4,NA,TGTGCCAGCAGTCGGGACAGCTCCTACAATGAGCAGTTCTTC,CASSRDSSYNEQFF
TRBJ2-2,NA,TRBV9,NA,TGTGCCAGCAGCGTAGTTAGTTCGAACACCGGGGAGCTGTTTTTT,CASSVVSSNTGELFF
TRBJ2-2,TRBD2,TRBV5-1,NA,TGCGCCAGCAGCCTCGTCGTGACTAGCGGGGCGGCCGGGGAGCTGTTTTTT,CASSLVVTSGAAGELFF
TRBJ1-5,NA,TRBV18,NA,TGTGCCAGCTCACCATCGCACGTCGGGCAGGGGAATAGCAATCAGCCCCAGCATTTT,CASSPSHVGQGNSNQPQHF
TRBJ1-5,NA,TRBV6-6,few,TGTGCCAGCAGCCAGTCGGGGGGAGGCAATCAGCCCCAGCATTTT,CASSQSGGGNQPQHF
TRBJ2-6,NA,TRBV21-1,NA,TGTGCCAGCAGCAAAGCAGGGGGTCTAAGCTCTGGGGCCAACGTCCTGACTTTC,CASSKAGGLSSGANVLTF
TRBJ1-4,TRBD1,TRBV5-1,once,TGCGCCAGCAGCTCATACAGGGGAGCGGATGAAAAACTGTTTTTT,CASSSYRGADEKLFF
TRBJ2-3,TRBD2,TRBV29-1,once,TGCAGCGTTGGGCGGGGGGGCACAGATACGCAGTATTTT,CSVGRGGTDTQYF
TRBJ1-5,NA,TRBV6-5,NA,TGTGCCAGCAGTCCCAGACAGAACAATCAGCCCCAGCATTTT,CASSPRQNNQPQHF
TRBJ2-5,TRBD2,TRBV11-2,NA,TGTGCCAGCAGCTTAGTAACCGGGAGGCTTTTCGGGGAGACCCAGTACTTC,CASSLVTGRLFGETQYF
TRBJ2-3,NA,TRBV6-1,NA,TGTGCCAGCAGTGAAGGAGTCCCAGATACGCAGTATTTT,CASSEGVPDTQYF
TRBJ1-5,TRBD1,TRBV19,NA,TGTGCCAGTAGTATGGGACAGGGGGCGCGGGGCAATCAGCCCCAGCATTTT,CASSMGQGARGNQPQHF
TRBJ2-2,NA,TRBV28,once,TGTGCCAGCAGTTTGCGTATGAGGGAGCTGTTTTTT,CASSLRMRELFF
TRBJ2-1,NA,TRBV7-8,NA,TGTGCCAGCACCACAGTCATTACCCCCAATGAGCAGTTCTTC,CASTTVITPNEQFF
TRBJ2-5,NA,TRBV10-2,NA,TGCGCCAGCAGTGAGGGGGCCCAAGAGACCCAGTACTTC,CASSEGAQETQYF
TRBJ2-5,TRBD1,TRBV7-2,NA,TGTGCCAGCAGCCCTTGGGACAGGGTCCAAGAGACCCAGTACTTC,CASSPWDRVQETQYF
TRBJ1-4,NA,TRBV6-5,NA,TGTGCCAGCAGTTACTCAGGGGGAAGGAATGAAAAACTGTTTTTT,CASSYSGGRNEKLFF
TRBJ1-2,TRBD1,TRBV24-1,few,TGTGCCACCAGTGATTCGGGACAGGGGAACTATGGCTACACCTTC,CATSDSGQGNYGYTF
TRBJ2-5,NA,TRBV5-6,NA,TGTGCCAGCAGCGCCGCCGGGGGAGAGACCCAGTACTTC,CASSAAGGETQYF
TRBJ1-1,TRBD1,TRBV5-4,NA,TGTGCCAGCAGCTTGAGTACCCGGACAGGGGGCAACACTGAAGCTTTCTTT,CASSLSTRTGGNTEAFF
TRBJ2-5,NA,TRBV18,NA,TGTGCCAGCTCACCACCGACGACACACCAAGAGACCCAGTACTTC,CASSPPTTHQETQYF
TRBJ1-6,NA,TRBV5-1,NA,TGCGCCAGCAGCGGCGGACTTCAGGCTGGGAATTCACCCCTCCACTTT,CASSGGLQAGNSPLHF
TRBJ2-1,NA,TRBV30,NA,TGTGCCTGGAGTGTAAGCAGGGGGGTTTACAATGAGCAGTTCTTC,CAWSVSRGVYNEQFF
TRBJ2-7,TRBD1,TRBV30,NA,TGTGCCTGGAGCGCCCCGCCCGGGGACAGGGGGCTGTACGAGCAGTACTTC,CAWSAPPGDRGLYEQYF
TRBJ2-6,TRBD1,TRBV19,NA,TGTGCCAGTAGTGACCGGGACAGGGGGCTTGGGTCCAACGTCCTGACTTTC,CASSDRDRGLGSNVLTF
TRBJ1-1,NA,TRBV19,few,TGTGCCAGTAGTATAGTCCCGGGGATGATGAACACTGAAGCTTTCTTT,CASSIVPGMMNTEAFF
TRBJ2-1,TRBD1,TRBV11-2,once,TGTGCCAGCAGCCGAACGACAGGGTGGAATGAGCAGTTCTTC,CASSRTTGWNEQFF
TRBJ2-3,NA,TRBV5-1,NA,TGCGCCAGCACCCTCTCCGATACGCAGTATTTT,CASTLSDTQYF
TRBJ2-2,TRBD2,TRBV2,NA,TGTGCCAGCAGAAGACTAGCGGGGAACACCGGGGAGCTGTTTTTT,CASRRLAGNTGELFF
TRBJ1-2,TRBD1,TRBV6-6,few,TGTGCCAGCAGTCAGGGGGCGATCGGGCCATATGGCTACACCTTC,CASSQGAIGPYGYTF